The entry below describes one T cell receptor (beta chain). The antigen remains undetermined. TCRdb used MiXCR to reprocess the RT-PCR reads, holding one entry per CDR3 protein. The table has hundreds of thousands of distinct CDR3 sequences, around 25% seen once. This sample was taken from a study of response to subunit inactivated influenza vaccine. Study results and limitations: Authors suggested that a seasonal influenza vaccination recruits few new T cells each time.

Unmatched junction bases numbered 11, after V lost 3 bases and J lost 8 bases. This CDR3 has 15 residues. From germline, CDR1 is GTSNPN and CDR2 SVGIG (reference sequence). The chain carries TRBV30 and TRBJ2-1; 9 bases fit TRBD2. This clonotype was sampled from a man aged 50 to 60 who received an inactivated influenza vaccine. The sequences come from CD4+ T cells sorted from PBMCs, collected 4 to 6 days after vaccination. The chain's CDR3 is CAWSAGTSISDEQFF. The DNA for the CDR3 is TGTGCCTGGAGCGCCGGGACTAGCATCTCGGATGAGCAGTTCTTC.